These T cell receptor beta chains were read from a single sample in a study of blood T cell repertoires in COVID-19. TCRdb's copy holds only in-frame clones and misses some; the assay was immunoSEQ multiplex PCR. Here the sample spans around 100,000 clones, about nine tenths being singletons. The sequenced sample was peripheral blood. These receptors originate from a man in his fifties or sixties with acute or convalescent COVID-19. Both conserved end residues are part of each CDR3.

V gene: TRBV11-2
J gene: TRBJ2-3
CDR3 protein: CASSFGGLTTDTQYF

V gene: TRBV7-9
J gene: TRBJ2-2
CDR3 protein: CASSSPGLAANTGELFF

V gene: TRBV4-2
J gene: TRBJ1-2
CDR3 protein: CASSQGGQGDNYGYTF

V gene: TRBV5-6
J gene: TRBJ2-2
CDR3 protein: CASSLLAGMVDTGELFF

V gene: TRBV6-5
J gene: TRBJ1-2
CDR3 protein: CASFLQGRADGYTF

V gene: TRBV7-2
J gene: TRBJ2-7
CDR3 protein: CASSTAGSRYEQYF

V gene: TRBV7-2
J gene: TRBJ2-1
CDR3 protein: CASRGTSTDEQFF

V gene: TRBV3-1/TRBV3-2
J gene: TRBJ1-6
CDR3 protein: CASSQEPPGRGSYNSPLHF

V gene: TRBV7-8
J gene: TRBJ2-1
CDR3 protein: CASSSSSSGSSYNEQFF

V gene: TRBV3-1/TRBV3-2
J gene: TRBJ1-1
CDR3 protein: CASSFTANTEAFF

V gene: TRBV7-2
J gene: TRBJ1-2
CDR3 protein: CASSLVVGANYGYTF

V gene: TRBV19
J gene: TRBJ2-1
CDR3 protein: CASSRLAGENWLF

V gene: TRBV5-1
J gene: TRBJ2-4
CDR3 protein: CASSLRPGQGADRNIQYF

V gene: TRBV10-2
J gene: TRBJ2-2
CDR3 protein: CASSEPRLAGVWTGELFF

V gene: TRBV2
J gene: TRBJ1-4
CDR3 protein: CASSLGQGKEKLFF

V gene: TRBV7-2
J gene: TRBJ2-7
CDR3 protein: CASSSDRANEQYF

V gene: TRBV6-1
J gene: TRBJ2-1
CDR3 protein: CASSEKAWGLADNEQFF

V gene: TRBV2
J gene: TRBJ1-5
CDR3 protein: CASSVQGRGDQPQHF

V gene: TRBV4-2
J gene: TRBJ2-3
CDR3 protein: CASSQVGTGNLGGTDTQYF

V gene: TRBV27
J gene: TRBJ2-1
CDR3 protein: CASSLGSGRYNEQFF

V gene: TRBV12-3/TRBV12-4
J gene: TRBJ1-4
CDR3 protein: CATGQKIEKLFF

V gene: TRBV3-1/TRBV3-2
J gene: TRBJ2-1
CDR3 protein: CASSALAGGEGEFF

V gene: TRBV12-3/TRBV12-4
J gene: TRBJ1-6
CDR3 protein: CASTRDTFAPLHF

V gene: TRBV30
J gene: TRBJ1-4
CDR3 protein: CAWSVGGNSEKLFF

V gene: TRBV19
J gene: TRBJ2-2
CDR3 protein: CASSISGSANTGELFF

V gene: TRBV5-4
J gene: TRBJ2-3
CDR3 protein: CASGVAGGPGAQYF

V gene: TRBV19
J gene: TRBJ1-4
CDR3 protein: CASSSSRGEKLFF

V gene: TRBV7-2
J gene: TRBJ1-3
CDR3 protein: CASSLRQGIGNTIYF

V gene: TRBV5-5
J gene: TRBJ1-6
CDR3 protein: CASSFSHSDGGPLHF

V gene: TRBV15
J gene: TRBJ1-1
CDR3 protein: CATSRDLRGLEVTEAFF

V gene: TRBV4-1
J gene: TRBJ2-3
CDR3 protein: CASSYTSGRTDTQYF

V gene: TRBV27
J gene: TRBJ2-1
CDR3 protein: CASRPWTSGSSSYNEQFF

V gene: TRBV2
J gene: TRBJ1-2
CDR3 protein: CASSGEGTALYGYTF

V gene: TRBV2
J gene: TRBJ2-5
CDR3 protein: CASMGHQGQETQYF

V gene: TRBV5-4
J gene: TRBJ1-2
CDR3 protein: CASSLRGGGYTF

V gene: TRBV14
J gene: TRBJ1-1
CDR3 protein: CASSRKQGDTEAFF

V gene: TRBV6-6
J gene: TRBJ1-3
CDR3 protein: CASSFVGGTGNTIYF

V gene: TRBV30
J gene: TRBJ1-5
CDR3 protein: CAWSPVGGAYQPQHF

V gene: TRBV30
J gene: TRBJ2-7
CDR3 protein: CAGIDSAGYF

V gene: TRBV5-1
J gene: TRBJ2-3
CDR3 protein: CASSMGAGFFTDTQYF

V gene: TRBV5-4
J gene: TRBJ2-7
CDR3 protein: CASSLDPTAPQQYF

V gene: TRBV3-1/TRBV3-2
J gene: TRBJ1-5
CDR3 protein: CASSQQNQPQHF

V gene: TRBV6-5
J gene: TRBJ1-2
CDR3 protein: CASSPTPGANYGYTF

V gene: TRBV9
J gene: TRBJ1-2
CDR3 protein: CASSGLGYTF

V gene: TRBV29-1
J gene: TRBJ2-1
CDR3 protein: CSVDSGSYNEQFF

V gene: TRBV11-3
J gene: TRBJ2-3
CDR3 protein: CASSFAFSGRWGDTQYF

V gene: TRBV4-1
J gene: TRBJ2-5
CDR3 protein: CASSQDWLAGGPYETQYF

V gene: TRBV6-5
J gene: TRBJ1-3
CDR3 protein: CASNLGTIGNTIYF

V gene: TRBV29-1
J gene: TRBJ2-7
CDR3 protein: CSVETGDPYEQYF

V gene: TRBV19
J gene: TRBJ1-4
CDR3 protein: CASSTTGRATNEKLFF

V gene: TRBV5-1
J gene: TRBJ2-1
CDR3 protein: CASSRTSGSSYNEQFF

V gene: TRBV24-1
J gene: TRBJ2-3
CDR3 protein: CATGGSTDTQYF

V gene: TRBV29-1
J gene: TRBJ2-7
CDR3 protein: CSVETGPYEQYF